The rows below give T cell receptor beta chains drawn from one sample of a study of T cell responses to AZD1222 COVID-19 vaccine. The repertoire was sequenced with immunoSEQ multiplex PCR; TCRdb's copy has only in-frame clones and lacks some. The sample has some 86,000 clones, over 75% seen once. Sequencing was performed on peripheral blood, taken 28 days after the second AZD1222 dose. Receptor source: an adult who received the AZD1222 COVID-19 vaccine. CDR3s include the opening cysteine and the closing phenylalanine or tryptophan. The order of the fields is CDR3 length, D gene, J gene, clone size, V gene, CDR3 protein, CDR3 DNA. The D gene is left open where the match is weak. Not all rows give a size; the values are once, few, many and, for expanded clones, a class.

13	.	TRBJ1-1	.	TRBV12-3/TRBV12-4	CASTPTGNTEAFF	TGTGCCAGCACTCCGACAGGGAACACTGAAGCTTTCTTT
13	.	TRBJ1-3	few	TRBV7-9	CATLAGAGNTIYF	TGTGCCACTCTTGCGGGGGCTGGAAACACCATATATTTT
15	.	TRBJ1-2	.	TRBV30	CAGERSGGTHYGYTF	TGTGCCGGAGAACGGTCTGGCGGAACCCACTATGGCTACACCTTC
14	.	TRBJ2-5	.	TRBV15	CATSNAGWDETQYF	TGTGCCACCAGCAATGCAGGGTGGGACGAGACCCAGTACTTC
10	.	TRBJ2-7	.	TRBV2	CASSVREQYF	TGTGCCAGCAGTGTTCGGGAGCAGTACTTC
14	.	TRBJ2-5	.	TRBV5-1	CASSQRTSQETQYF	TGCGCCAGCAGCCAAAGGACGTCACAAGAAACCCAGTACTTC
16	.	TRBJ1-1	.	TRBV4-3	CASSQDQGVGSQQAFF	TGCGCCAGCAGCCAAGATCAGGGCGTAGGGAGTCAGCAAGCTTTCTTT
16	TRBD1	TRBJ1-4	once	TRBV19	CASSTGQGTSIEKLFF	TGTGCCAGTAGTACGGGACAGGGCACATCTATCGAAAAACTGTTTTTT
15	TRBD1	TRBJ2-7	.	TRBV28	CASSPRQGRQYEQYF	TGTGCCAGCAGTCCCCGACAGGGTCGGCAGTACGAGCAGTACTTC
14	.	TRBJ1-1	.	TRBV21-1	CASSIHRGNTEAFF	TGTGCCAGCAGCATTCACAGGGGGAACACTGAAGCTTTCTTT
14	.	TRBJ2-7	.	TRBV6-5	CASSYSGQSYEQYF	TGTGCCAGCAGTTACTCTGGACAGTCCTACGAGCAGTACTTC
14	TRBD1	TRBJ1-1	.	TRBV4-1	CASSPRDRRTEAFF	TGCGCCAGCAGCCCCAGGGACAGGAGGACTGAAGCTTTCTTT
13	TRBD1	TRBJ1-2	.	TRBV12-3/TRBV12-4	CASSFDRVSGYTF	TGTGCCAGCAGTTTTGACAGGGTTAGTGGCTACACCTTC
15	TRBD2	TRBJ2-7	.	TRBV5-1	CARSQGGGGTYEQYF	TGCGCCCGCAGCCAGGGCGGGGGGGGCACCTACGAGCAGTACTTC
14	.	TRBJ2-7	.	TRBV18	CASSLGRNTYEQYF	TGTGCCAGCTCACTAGGACGTAACACCTACGAGCAGTACTTC
13	.	TRBJ1-1	.	TRBV29-1	CSVMGRMNTEAFF	TGCAGCGTGATGGGACGGATGAACACTGAAGCTTTCTTT
14	TRBD1	TRBJ1-6	.	TRBV5-6	CASRGDRGASPLHF	TGTGCCAGCAGGGGGGACAGGGGTGCTTCACCCCTCCACTTT
13	.	TRBJ1-1	.	TRBV2	CASSLQGNTEAFF	TGTGCCAGCAGTCTACAGGGGAACACTGAAGCTTTCTTT
14	TRBD1	TRBJ2-3	few	TRBV3-1/TRBV3-2	CASSRDSNTDTQYF	TGTGCCAGCAGCCGGGACAGCAACACAGATACGCAGTATTTT
15	TRBD1	TRBJ2-7	once	TRBV18	CASSPGTGGSYEQYF	TGTGCCAGCTCGCCCGGGACAGGGGGTTCCTACGAGCAGTACTTC
13	.	TRBJ1-2	.	TRBV6-5	CASRPGGDYGYTF	TGTGCCAGCAGGCCCGGGGGGGACTATGGCTACACCTTC
14	TRBD1	TRBJ1-2	.	TRBV6-4	CASSDSGTGNGYTF	TGTGCCAGCAGTGACTCCGGGACAGGGAATGGCTACACCTTC
15	.	TRBJ1-5	.	TRBV27	CASSPPGASLVPQHF	TGTGCCAGCAGTCCCCCGGGGGCCTCCCTTGTGCCCCAGCATTTT
15	TRBD1	TRBJ1-2	.	TRBV3-1/TRBV3-2	CASTHRYTGDYGYTF	TGTGCCAGCACCCACCGTTATACAGGGGACTATGGCTACACCTTC
15	TRBD2	TRBJ2-5	.	TRBV7-2	CASSPLAGGGETQYF	TGTGCCAGCAGCCCCCTCGCGGGGGGGGGAGAGACCCAGTACTTC
15	TRBD1	TRBJ2-7	.	TRBV7-6	CASSQPGQGKKEQYF	TGTGCCAGCAGCCAACCGGGACAGGGAAAGAAGGAGCAGTACTTC
14	.	TRBJ1-2	.	TRBV6-5	CASSYASGPAGYTF	TGTGCCAGCAGTTACGCCTCCGGGCCAGCTGGCTACACCTTC
13	.	TRBJ2-5	.	TRBV18	CASSRGAQETQYF	TGTGCCAGCTCCCGGGGGGCCCAAGAGACCCAGTACTTC
13	TRBD1	TRBJ1-1	once	TRBV29-1	CSVVRDRNTEAFF	TGCAGCGTTGTACGGGACAGAAACACTGAAGCTTTCTTT
13	.	TRBJ1-2	few	TRBV6-6	CASSYRETGGYTF	TGTGCCAGCAGCTACAGGGAAACGGGGGGCTACACCTTC
18	TRBD2	TRBJ2-1	.	TRBV5-4	CASSLVVLAGGPYNEQFF	TGTGCCAGCAGCTTGGTCGTTCTAGCGGGGGGCCCCTACAATGAGCAGTTCTTC
18	.	TRBJ2-1	.	TRBV19	CASSTPTALPSSYNEQFF	TGTGCCAGTAGTACCCCGACAGCTTTGCCGAGCTCCTACAATGAGCAGTTCTTC
11	.	TRBJ2-7	.	TRBV12-3/TRBV12-4	CASGASYEQYF	TGTGCCAGCGGGGCGTCCTACGAGCAGTACTTC
16	.	TRBJ2-7	few	TRBV14	CASSQDPVRVSYEQYF	TGTGCCAGCAGCCAAGACCCCGTACGGGTTTCCTACGAGCAGTACTTC
14	.	TRBJ1-5	.	TRBV19	CASSTTTTGQPQHF	TGTGCCAGTAGTACGACAACGACGGGGCAGCCCCAGCATTTT
13	.	TRBJ1-2	.	TRBV10-3	CAISRTENYGYTF	TGTGCCATCAGCAGGACAGAGAACTATGGCTACACCTTC
17	.	TRBJ1-6	.	TRBV5-1	CASSLSGGIGYNSPLHF	TGCGCCAGCAGCTTGTCCGGGGGGATAGGCTATAATTCACCCCTCCACTTT
14	TRBD1	TRBJ1-1	once	TRBV29-1	CSVRGQEKNTEAFF	TGCAGCGTCCGTGGACAGGAGAAGAACACTGAAGCTTTCTTT
16	.	TRBJ2-3	once	TRBV11-2	CASSLAGTRTADTQYF	TGTGCCAGCAGCTTAGCCGGGACTCGGACCGCAGATACGCAGTATTTT
17	.	TRBJ2-2	.	TRBV19	CASSKSPTGTNTGELFF	TGTGCCAGTAGCAAATCCCCAACAGGCACGAACACCGGGGAGCTGTTTTTT
16	.	TRBJ1-2	.	TRBV15	CATSRDRARANYGYTF	TGTGCCACCAGCAGAGACAGGGCCAGGGCTAACTATGGCTACACCTTC
12	.	TRBJ1-2	.	TRBV20-1	CSASLENYGYTF	TGCAGTGCTAGTTTGGAAAACTATGGCTACACCTTC
15	TRBD1	TRBJ2-1	.	TRBV6-2/TRBV6-3	CASSTRDRGYNEQFF	TGTGCCAGCAGTACCCGGGACAGGGGCTACAATGAGCAGTTCTTC
15	.	TRBJ2-3	.	TRBV27	CASSPGWGITDTQYF	TGTGCCAGCAGTCCCGGGTGGGGAATCACAGATACGCAGTATTTT
15	.	TRBJ1-1	.	TRBV14	CASSQGFERGFRAFF	TGTGCCAGCAGCCAAGGATTCGAACGCGGCTTTCGCGCTTTCTTT
17	TRBD2	TRBJ2-1	.	TRBV9	CASSVATSGGVHNEQFF	TGTGCCAGCAGCGTAGCGACTAGCGGGGGCGTTCACAATGAGCAGTTCTTC